Here is one T cell receptor (beta chain) with its context. This specimen belongs to a study of blood T cell repertoires in COVID-19. Across the study: Sample material is recorded as cDNA or gDNA derived from T cells, B-cell-depleted T cells, or PBMCs.

The CDR3 has 15 amino acids. Trimming cost V 2 bases and J 2 bases, with 14 bases left between them. Germline-derived CDR1 and CDR2 are SGHNT and YYREEE (reference sequence). How the authors handled the data: Amplified reference gene primers provided the basis for estimating nucleated cell counts. Sequencing used immunoSEQ multiplex PCR; TCRdb keeps in-frame clones, though not all of them. D and trimming come from the DNA, and the V and J calls and clone size come from that table. The sample has approximately 230,000 clones; about nine tenths are singletons. The TCR was taken from a woman in her twenties or thirties with COVID-19, enrolled during active disease. Sequenced input: peripheral blood. The V call is TRBV5-4, the J call TRBJ2-7; a possible D gene is TRBD1 (5 bases). For the CDR3, the DNA is TGTGCCAGCAGCTTTTGGGGCTGGGAAACCTACGAGCAGTACTTC. Translating it yields CASSFWGWETYEQYF.